A selection of T cell receptor beta chains follows, all from one sample in a study of immune cell composition in non-small cell lung cancer. TCRdb's copy holds only in-frame clones and misses some; the assay was immunoSEQ multiplex PCR. The sample has about 3,100 clones; roughly 83% are singletons. Input material: lung tumor tissue. These TCRs come from a human donor with non-small cell lung cancer. Both conserved end residues are trimmed from each CDR3.

>TRBJ2-3|TRBV7-9
ASSASGNTDTQY
>TRBJ2-1|TRBV5-1
ASSPTGHNEQF
>TRBJ1-5|TRBV5-1
ASSLTGDNSNQPQH
>TRBJ1-2|TRBV13
ASRLVGQGASYGYT
>TRBJ2-1|TRBV5-1
ASSLSPSDYNEQF
>TRBJ2-1|TRBV6-4
ATRSWRGGYNEQF
>TRBJ1-1|TRBV14
ASRLAIPNTEAF
>TRBJ2-3|TRBV7-9
ASSIPGLPSSTQY
>TRBJ1-2|TRBV5-1
ASSLAGALDYGYT
>TRBJ2-1|TRBV5-1
ASSFLGGETYNEQF
>TRBJ2-5|TRBV7-9
ASGASGRGETQY
>TRBJ2-1|TRBV11-2
ASSPFVGTLSYNEQF
>TRBJ2-3|TRBV27
ASSASGGTSTDTQY
>TRBJ2-3|TRBV7-9
ASRQLAASTDTQY
>TRBJ2-7|TRBV10-1
ASSERTENLYEQY
>TRBJ1-2|TRBV5-1
ASSSDTPNYGYT
>TRBJ2-7|TRBV6-1
ASSGSSYEQY
>TRBJ2-3|TRBV28
ASSLGGYTDTQY
>TRBJ2-1|TRBV5-1
ASGLAGDEQF
>TRBJ1-1|TRBV19
ASSLSAGWNTEAF
>TRBJ1-3|TRBV9
ASSVQGEGTIY
>TRBJ1-4|TRBV2
ASSSDRISGLF
>TRBJ1-3|TRBV5-6
ASSPGADRKNSGNTIY
>TRBJ2-1|TRBV7-9
ASSLVGSEQF
>TRBJ1-4|TRBV11-2
ASTDTGSNEKLF
>TRBJ1-4|TRBV7-2
ASSLERDSTNEKLF
>TRBJ1-1|TRBV5-3
ARSLDRENTEAF
>TRBJ2-1|TRBV11-3
ASSLGLGRRVDNEQF
>TRBJ1-2|TRBV27
ASRKHSTPGQGVNGYT
>TRBJ2-3|TRBV7-2
ASSDTSGETDTQY
>TRBJ2-3|TRBV9
ASSERSGPQGDTQY
>TRBJ1-2|TRBV29-1
SVDGGNGYT
>TRBJ1-3|TRBV6-5
ASSPDSSGNTIY
>TRBJ2-1|TRBV7-9
ASSGNIYEQF
>TRBJ2-1|TRBV7-2
ASSLAQTGLAGWHEQF
>TRBJ2-1|TRBV7-2
ASSRDFFSYNEQF
>TRBJ1-2|TRBV10-2
ASSDKGNYGYT
>TRBJ2-3|TRBV7-9
ASSLAIDWRGTDTQY
>TRBJ2-2|TRBV10-3
AISEGQGGTGELF
>TRBJ1-2|TRBV5-1
ASSLTGDSAYGYT
>TRBJ2-5|TRBV7-2
ASSSGLAGQETQY
>TRBJ1-5|TRBV15
ATSRFGNQPQH
>TRBJ2-1|TRBV7-7
ASSLSPGLAGEGQF
>TRBJ2-7|TRBV19
ASSIVWTGGYEQY
>TRBJ2-4|TRBV7-8
ASSLGGQEKNIQY
>TRBJ2-1|TRBV6-1
ASSLWGGNEQF
>TRBJ2-7|TRBV6-5
ATSQGGYEQY
>TRBJ2-5|TRBV30
AWTVGGPETQY
>TRBJ1-1|TRBV27
ASSLSGRMNTEAF
>TRBJ1-1|TRBV2
ASSERPLPRLRSGNTEAF
>TRBJ2-5|TRBV7-2
ASSSQGGGQETQY
>TRBJ1-2|TRBV18
ASSPPGADYGYT
>TRBJ2-5|TRBV6-6
ASSWDSAETQY
>TRBJ2-1|TRBV19
ASSNDRRFSYNEQF
>TRBJ1-2|TRBV9
ASSVAGGGYT
>TRBJ2-5|TRBV5-1
ASGTSGQETQY
>TRBJ1-4|TRBV5-1
ASSLAGTGANEKLF
>TRBJ1-3|TRBV4-3
ASSQAGAGNTIY
>TRBJ1-3|TRBV5-1
ASSPRQSRSGNTIY